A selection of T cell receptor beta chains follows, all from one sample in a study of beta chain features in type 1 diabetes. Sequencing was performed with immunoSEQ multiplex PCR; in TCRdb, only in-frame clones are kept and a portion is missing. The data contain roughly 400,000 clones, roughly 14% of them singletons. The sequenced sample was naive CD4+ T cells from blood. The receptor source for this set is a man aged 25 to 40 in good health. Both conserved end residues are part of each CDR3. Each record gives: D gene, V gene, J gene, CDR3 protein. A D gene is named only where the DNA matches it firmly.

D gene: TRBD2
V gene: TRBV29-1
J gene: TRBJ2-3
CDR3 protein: CSVLAGGPFDAFADTQYF

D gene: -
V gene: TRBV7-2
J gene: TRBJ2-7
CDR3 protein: CASSLAEGQGRYEQYF

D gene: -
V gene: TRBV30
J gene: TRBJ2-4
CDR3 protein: CAWSLGTSPHIQYF

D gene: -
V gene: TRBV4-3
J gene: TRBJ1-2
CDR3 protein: CASSPNSRGGDGYTF

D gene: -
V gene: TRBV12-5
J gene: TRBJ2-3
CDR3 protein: CASGLPGRVGTQYF

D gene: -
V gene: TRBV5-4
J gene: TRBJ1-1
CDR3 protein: CASSKTLGTEAFF

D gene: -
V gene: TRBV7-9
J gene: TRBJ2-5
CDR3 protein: CATNVGQETQYF

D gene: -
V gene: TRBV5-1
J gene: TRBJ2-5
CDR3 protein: CASSGGSMGETQYF

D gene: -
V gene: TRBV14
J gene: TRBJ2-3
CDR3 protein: CASSATRGVDTQYF

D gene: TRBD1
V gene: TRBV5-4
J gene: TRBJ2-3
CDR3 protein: CASSLARDRSTDTQYF

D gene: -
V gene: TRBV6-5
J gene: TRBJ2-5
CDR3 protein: CASSTGETQYF

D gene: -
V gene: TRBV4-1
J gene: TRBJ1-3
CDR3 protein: CASSPTGNTIYF

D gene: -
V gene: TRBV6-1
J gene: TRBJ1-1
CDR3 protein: CASSDVGRVEFGAFF

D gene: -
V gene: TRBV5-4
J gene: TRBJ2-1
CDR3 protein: CASSVPPSYNEQFF

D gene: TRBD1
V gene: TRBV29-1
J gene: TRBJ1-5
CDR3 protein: CSVSGTGSTDSNQPQHF

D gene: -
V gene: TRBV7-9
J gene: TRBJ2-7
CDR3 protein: CASSLQTRGAYEQYF

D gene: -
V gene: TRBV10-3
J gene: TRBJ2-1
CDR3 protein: CAISESGRARLNNEQFF

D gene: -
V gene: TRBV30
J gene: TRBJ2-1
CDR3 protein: CAWSVPWGSYNEQFF

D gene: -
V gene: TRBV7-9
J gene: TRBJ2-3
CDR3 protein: CASSFIKGRNTDTQYF

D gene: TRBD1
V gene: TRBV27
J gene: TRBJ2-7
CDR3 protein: CASSSTGTGSSYEQYF

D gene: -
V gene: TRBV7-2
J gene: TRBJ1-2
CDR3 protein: CASSLGNRPTAYGYTF

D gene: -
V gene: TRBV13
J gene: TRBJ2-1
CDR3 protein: CASSPGLVSYNEQFF